What follows are 10 T cell receptor beta chains derived from one specimen sequenced in a study of somatic mutations in cytotoxic T cells in rheumatoid arthritis. Method: immunoSEQ multiplex PCR; TCRdb's copy keeps in-frame clones and lacks some. The sample includes some 15,000 clones, about four fifths of them seen just once. Material for sequencing was CD8+ T cells sorted from blood. The source of these receptors is an adult with rheumatoid arthritis.

V is TRBV4-1 and J is TRBJ2-5, with D hard to call. The CDR3 length is 15 residues. The ends were cut back, 0 bases at V and 2 bases at J, with 10 bases in the middle. Germline CDR1 MGHRA, CDR2 YSYEKL. The CDR3 loop reads CASSQDSRPQETQYF. The CDR3 DNA is TGCGCCAGCAGCCAAGATTCGAGGCCGCAAGAGACCCAGTACTTC.

The chain links TRBV27 to TRBJ2-1; weak D call: TRBD1 (6 bases). The CDR3 runs 15 residues. V lost 7 bases and J 6 bases, leaving 19 bases between the germline ends. Germline CDR1 reads MNHEY; CDR2 reads SMNVEV (reference sequence). The CDR3 sequence: CASTTLQGSVNEQFF. The CDR3 nucleotides are TGTGCCAGCACAACATTACAGGGATCGGTCAATGAGCAGTTCTTC.

V and J are TRBV7-2 and TRBJ1-1; D unclear. This CDR3 comprises 13 residues. Germline values: CDR1 SGHTA, CDR2 FQGNSA. V lost 1 base to trimming and J lost 11 bases, with 14 bases between them. In DNA, the CDR3 is TGTGCCAGCAGCTTAGGGGCAAGGATTGAGGCTTTCTTT. Its translation: CASSLGARIEAFF. The full variable domain, in which reference TRBV7-2 and TRBJ1-1 provide the parts outside the CDR3, is GAGVSQSPSNKVTEKGKDVELRCDPISGHTALYWYRQSLGQGLEFLIYFQGNSAPDKSGLPSDRFSAERTGGSVSTLTIQRTQQEDSAVYLCASSLGARIEAFFGQGTRLTVV.

The chain links TRBV4-1 to TRBJ1-1; D is unclear. The germline V gene encodes CDR1 MGHRA and CDR2 YSYEKL. V was pared by 4 bases and J by 7 bases, with 13 bases between. This CDR3 region has 13 residues. CDR3 in DNA: TGCGCCAGCAGCCCGCCCGGTTCTAATGAAGCTTTCTTT. Protein: CASSPPGSNEAFF.

The V call is TRBV11-2, the J call TRBJ1-6; TRBD1 is a possible D gene (5 bases). V lost 10 bases and J 10 bases, leaving 17 bases between the germline ends. Germline V gives CDR1 SGHAT, CDR2 FQNNGV. The CDR3 is made up of 13 amino acids. CDR3 sequence: CATRNGGGSPLHF. In DNA form, the CDR3 reads TGTGCCACGAGGAACGGGGGAGGATCACCCCTCCACTTT.

The rearrangement uses TRBV18 and TRBJ1-4; D gene ambiguous. Trimming took 4 bases from V and 0 from J, leaving 12 bases between them. CDR1 is KGHSH and CDR2 is LQKENI in the germline V gene. The CDR3 consists of 16 residues. The CDR3: CASSHPDTATNEKLFF. The CDR3 DNA reads TGTGCCAGCTCACACCCCGACACGGCAACTAATGAAAAACTGTTTTTT.

The V call is TRBV2, the J call TRBJ2-7, with 9 bases fitting TRBD1. CDR1 SNHLY and CDR2 FYNNEI come from the germline V gene. The J segment lost 2 bases and the V segment lost 6 bases, leaving 5 bases of the junction unmatched. The CDR3 totals 14 residues. The CDR3, as DNA: TGTGCCAGCAGAGGACAGGGGAGGGCCTACGAGCAGTACTTC. This gives the protein CASRGQGRAYEQYF.

The chain recombines TRBV4-1 with TRBJ2-1; D may be TRBD2 (6 bases). The V end lost 3 bases, the J end lost 4 bases, and 13 bases lay between the germline ends. The germline V gene has CDR1 MGHRA and CDR2 YSYEKL. This CDR3 region has 15 residues. The CDR3 DNA reads as TGCGCCAGCAGCCAGCCTATGGCGGGATACAATGAGCAGTTCTTC. This codes for CASSQPMAGYNEQFF.

J is TRBJ1-1 and V is TRBV7-9, with D possibly being TRBD1 (5 bases). V lost 5 bases and J lost 0, with 13 bases in between. Looked up from germline, CDR1 is SEHNR and CDR2 is FQNEAQ (reference sequence). The CDR3 consists of 15 residues. This CDR3 reads CASSPEGRLNTEAFF. CDR3 in DNA: TGTGCCAGCAGCCCAGAGGGGAGACTGAACACTGAAGCTTTCTTT.

The chain links TRBV21-1 to TRBJ2-5; no DNA check was done on the table's D call, TRBD1. TRBV21-1 is labeled a pseudogene. The CDR3 loop spans 20 amino acids. CDR3 in amino acids: CASSNPGTGVMTEPEETQYF. DNA for the CDR3: TGTGCCAGCAGCAATCCCGGGACAGGGGTCATGACCGAACCGGAAGAGACCCAGTACTTC.